This TCR beta chain was recovered during a study of response to subunit inactivated influenza vaccine. This clonotype was observed a few times. There are 13 residues in the CDR3. V was shortened by 6 bases and J by 5 bases, with 14 bases between the two germline ends. Per germline, CDR1 DFQATT and CDR2 SNEGSKA (reference sequence). TCRdb analysed the RT-PCR reads with MiXCR anew, one entry per CDR3 protein. The table records hundreds of thousands of distinct CDR3 sequences, around 10% of them present only once. These data are also associated with another study on T cells expressing NK-cell markers. As reported in that work: 5'RACE template switching with UMIs produced the TCR beta cDNA. The share of CD8+ T cells held by dominant NKG2C+ clonotypes was roughly 1.0-8% in about 6 donors.

This sequence was found in a man in his fifties who received an inactivated influenza vaccine. This specimen consisted of PBMCs from blood, obtained on the day of vaccination. The chain has TRBV20-1 and TRBJ2-4; TRBD1 is a possible D gene (6 bases). Here the CDR3 DNA reads TGCAGTGCGTCGAGGGGGAGCGAAAACATTCAGTACTTC. It specifies CSASRGSENIQYF.